This entry is about one T cell receptor beta chain. TCR beta CDR3 region amplification was performed from RNA transcripts. The HTBI primer set served for first-round RT-PCR of the TCR CDR3. TCRdb re-analysed the multiplex PCR reads in MiXCR, keeping a single row per CDR3 protein. This repertoire shows 500,000 to 600,000 distinct CDR3 sequences, 20% found once; its top ten account for 40% to 50%. This CDR3 comprises 17 residues. Germline V gene data show CDR1 as SGHRS and CDR2 as YFSETQ. Trimming took 3 bases from V and 5 from J; bases not matched to a gene: 10. This sample is drawn from a study of T cells in Graves' hyperthyroidism and ophthalmopathy. It was uncontrolled infection, other autoimmune disease, pregnancy or lactation that excluded patients.

Sequencing was performed on blood. This receptor was obtained from a man aged 35 to 55 with Graves' ophthalmopathy. This chain uses TRBV5-1 with TRBJ2-5, with TRBD2 matching 13 bases. The CDR3 spells CASSWTLAGGGAETQYF. As DNA, the CDR3 is TGCGCCAGCAGCTGGACACTAGCGGGGGGGGGGGCGGAGACCCAGTACTTC.